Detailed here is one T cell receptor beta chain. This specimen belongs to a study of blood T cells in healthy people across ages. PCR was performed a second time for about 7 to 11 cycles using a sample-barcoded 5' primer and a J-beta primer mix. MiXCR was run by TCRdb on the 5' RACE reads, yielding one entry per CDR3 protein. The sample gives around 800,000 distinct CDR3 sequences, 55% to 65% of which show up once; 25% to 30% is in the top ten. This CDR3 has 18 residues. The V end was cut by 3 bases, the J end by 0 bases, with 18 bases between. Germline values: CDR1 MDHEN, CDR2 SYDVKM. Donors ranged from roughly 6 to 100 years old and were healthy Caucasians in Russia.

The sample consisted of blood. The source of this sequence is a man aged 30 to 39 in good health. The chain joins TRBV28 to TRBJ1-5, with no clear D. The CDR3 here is CASSFLGLKEYSNQPQHF. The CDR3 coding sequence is TGTGCCAGCAGTTTTTTAGGGCTAAAGGAATATAGCAATCAGCCCCAGCATTTT.